The T cell receptor beta chain described here comes from a study of CD8 T cells in ankylosing spondylitis. Study observations and caveats: Blood from ankylosing spondylitis patients appeared to carry a characteristic eight-variant TCR beta motif.

This clonotype has ten or more counts. Its antigen is not known. The CDR3 consists of 15 residues. Germline CDR1 SGHRS, CDR2 YFSETQ. The V gene lost 1 base and the J gene lost 0 bases, with 8 bases spanning the gap. Each CDR3 protein is one row after TCRdb ran MiXCR on the 5' RACE reads. The sample lists more than 500,000 distinct CDR3 sequences, 5.3% seen once, with roughly 3.5% in the top ten. The chain couples TRBV5-1 to TRBJ2-1, with no clear D. The sample consisted of blood, either unsorted or a sorted T cell fraction (not recorded which). This sequence was found in a male donor with ankylosing spondylitis. Here the CDR3 DNA reads TGCGCCAGCAGCTTGTCCTCTACCTCCTACAATGAGCAGTTCTTC. This gives the protein CASSLSSTSYNEQFF.